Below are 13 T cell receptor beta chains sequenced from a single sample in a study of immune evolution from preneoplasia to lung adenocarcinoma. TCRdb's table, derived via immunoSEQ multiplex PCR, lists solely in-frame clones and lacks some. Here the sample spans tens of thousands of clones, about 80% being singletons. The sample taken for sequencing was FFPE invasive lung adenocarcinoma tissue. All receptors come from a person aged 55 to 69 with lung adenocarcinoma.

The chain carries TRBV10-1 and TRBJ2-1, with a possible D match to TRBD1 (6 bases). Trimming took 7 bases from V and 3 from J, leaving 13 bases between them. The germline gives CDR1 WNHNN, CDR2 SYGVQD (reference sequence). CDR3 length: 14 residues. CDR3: CASTQGANYNEQFF. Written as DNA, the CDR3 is TGCGCCAGCACACAGGGTGCAAACTACAATGAGCAGTTCTTC.

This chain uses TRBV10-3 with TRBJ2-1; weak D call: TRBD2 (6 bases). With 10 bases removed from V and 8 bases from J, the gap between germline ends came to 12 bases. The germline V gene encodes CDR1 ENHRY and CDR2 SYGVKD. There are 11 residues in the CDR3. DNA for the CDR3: TGTGCCACCCGGGGGAGAGATGAGCAGTTCTTC. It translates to CATRGRDEQFF.

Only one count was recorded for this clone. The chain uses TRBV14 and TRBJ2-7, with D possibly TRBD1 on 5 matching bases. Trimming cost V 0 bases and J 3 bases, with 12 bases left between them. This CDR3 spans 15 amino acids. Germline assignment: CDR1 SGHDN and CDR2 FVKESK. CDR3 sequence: CASSQDRARVYEQYF. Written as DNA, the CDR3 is TGTGCCAGCAGCCAAGACAGGGCTAGGGTCTACGAGCAGTACTTC. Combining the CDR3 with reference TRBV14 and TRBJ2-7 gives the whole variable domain EAGVTQFPSHSVIEKGQTVTLRCDPISGHDNLYWYRRVMGKEIKFLLHFVKESKQDESGMPNNRFLAERTGGTYSTLKVQPAELEDSGVYFCASSQDRARVYEQYFGPGTRLTVT.

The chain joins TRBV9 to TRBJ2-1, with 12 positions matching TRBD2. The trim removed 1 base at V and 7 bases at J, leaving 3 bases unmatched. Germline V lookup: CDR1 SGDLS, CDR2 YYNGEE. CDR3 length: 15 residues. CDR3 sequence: CASSVSLAGGNEQFF. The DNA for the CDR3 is TGTGCCAGCAGCGTAAGCCTAGCGGGAGGGAATGAGCAGTTCTTC.

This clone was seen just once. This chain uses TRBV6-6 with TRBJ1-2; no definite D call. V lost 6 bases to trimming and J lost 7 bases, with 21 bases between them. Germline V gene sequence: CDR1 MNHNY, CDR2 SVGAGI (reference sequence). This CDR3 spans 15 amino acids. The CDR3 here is CASRVTGQWNGGYTF. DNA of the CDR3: TGTGCCAGCAGAGTTACGGGTCAATGGAACGGTGGCTACACCTTC.

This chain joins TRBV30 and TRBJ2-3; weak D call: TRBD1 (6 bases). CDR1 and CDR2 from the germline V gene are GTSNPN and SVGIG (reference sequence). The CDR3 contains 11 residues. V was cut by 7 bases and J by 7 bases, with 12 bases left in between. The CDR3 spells CALDRFNTQYF. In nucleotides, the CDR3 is TGTGCCTTAGACAGGTTCAATACGCAGTATTTT.

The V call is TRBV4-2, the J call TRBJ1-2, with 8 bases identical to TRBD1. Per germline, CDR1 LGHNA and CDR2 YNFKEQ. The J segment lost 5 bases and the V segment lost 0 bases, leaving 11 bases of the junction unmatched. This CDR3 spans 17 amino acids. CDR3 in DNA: TGTGCCAGCAGCCAAGAGGGGGGGCAGGGGGCGAGGTATGGCTACACCTTC. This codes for CASSQEGGQGARYGYTF.

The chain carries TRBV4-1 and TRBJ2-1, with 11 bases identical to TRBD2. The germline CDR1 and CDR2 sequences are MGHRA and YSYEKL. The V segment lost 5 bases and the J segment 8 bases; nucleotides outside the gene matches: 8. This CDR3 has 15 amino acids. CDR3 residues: CASSILAGGADEQFF. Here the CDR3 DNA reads TGCGCCAGCAGCATTCTAGCGGGAGGTGCAGATGAGCAGTTCTTC.

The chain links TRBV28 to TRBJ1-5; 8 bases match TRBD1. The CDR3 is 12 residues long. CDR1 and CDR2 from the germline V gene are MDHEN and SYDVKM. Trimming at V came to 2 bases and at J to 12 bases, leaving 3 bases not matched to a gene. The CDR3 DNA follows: TGTGCCAGCAGTTTACAGGACAGGGTCCAGCATTTT. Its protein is CASSLQDRVQHF.

CDR3 loop: CASSPRLMNTEAFF. The CDR3, as DNA: TGCGCCAGCAGCCCCAGGTTGATGAACACTGAAGCTTTCTTT. The chain links TRBV5-1 to TRBJ1-1; D is undetermined. Germline V gene lookup returns CDR1 SGHRS and CDR2 YFSETQ. The V end lost 4 bases, the J end lost 0 bases, and 10 bases lay between the germline ends. CDR3 size: 14 residues.

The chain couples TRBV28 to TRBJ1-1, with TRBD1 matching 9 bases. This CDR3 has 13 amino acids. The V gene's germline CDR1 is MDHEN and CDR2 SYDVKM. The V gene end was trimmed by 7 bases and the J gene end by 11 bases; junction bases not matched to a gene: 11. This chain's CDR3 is CASTRGGTGTAFF. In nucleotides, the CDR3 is TGTGCCAGCACGCGCGGGGGGACAGGGACGGCTTTCTTT.

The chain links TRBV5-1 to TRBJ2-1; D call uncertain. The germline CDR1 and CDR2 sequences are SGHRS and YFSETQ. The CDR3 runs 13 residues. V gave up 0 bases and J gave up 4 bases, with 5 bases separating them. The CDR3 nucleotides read TGCGCCAGCAGCTTGGAATTGTACAATGAGCAGTTCTTC. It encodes CASSLELYNEQFF.

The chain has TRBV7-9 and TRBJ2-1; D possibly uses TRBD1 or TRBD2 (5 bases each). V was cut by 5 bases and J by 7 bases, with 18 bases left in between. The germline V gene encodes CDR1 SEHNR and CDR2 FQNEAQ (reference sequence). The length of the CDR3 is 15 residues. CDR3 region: CASSKPPPGLNEQFF. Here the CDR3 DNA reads TGTGCCAGCAGCAAACCCCCCCCGGGGCTAAATGAGCAGTTCTTC.